These 9 T cell receptor beta chains originate from one sample sequenced in a study of control samples from healthy donors and cancer patients. Sequencing was performed with immunoSEQ multiplex PCR; in TCRdb, only in-frame clones are kept and a portion is missing. The sample consists of 100,000 to 150,000 clones, less than 90% of them appearing once. Sequencing input: blood. The receptors were gathered from a man in his late teens or twenties in good health.

The chain has TRBV28 and TRBJ1-5; D may be TRBD1 (5 bases). Germline V lookup: CDR1 MDHEN, CDR2 SYDVKM. This CDR3 is 15 amino acids long. The V and J ends lost 7 bases and 6 bases respectively, with 19 bases between them. CDR3 DNA sequence: TGTGCCAGCATCCGAGGAGGGGAGGGCAGTCAGCCCCAGCATTTT. This sequence encodes CASIRGGEGSQPQHF.

This rearrangement joins TRBV5-1 to TRBJ1-5; D is undetermined. CDR1 is SGHRS, CDR2 YFSETQ, per germline. The V gene lost 0 bases and the J gene lost 7 bases, with 11 bases spanning the gap. The CDR3 has 14 amino acids. CDR3 amino acids: CASSLDSPTQPQHF. Written as DNA, the CDR3 is TGCGCCAGCAGCTTGGACAGTCCTACCCAGCCCCAGCATTTT.

The chain joins TRBV14 to TRBJ2-7; 7 bases map to TRBD2. The CDR3 totals 15 residues. Germline V gene data show CDR1 as SGHDN and CDR2 as FVKESK. V shed 1 base, J shed 0 bases, and the junction held 3 bases outside the gene matches. The CDR3 DNA reads as TGTGCCAGCAGCCAAGTAGCGGGTAGCTCCTACGAGCAGTACTTC. Translated, it gives CASSQVAGSSYEQYF.

In regard to this clone: Other DNA sequences in this specimen translate into the identical CDR3. This sequence joins TRBV6-5 and TRBJ2-7; 7 nucleotides match TRBD1. Losses at the gene ends were 2 bases for V and 1 base for J; bases not matched to a gene: 5. The germline gives CDR1 MNHEY, CDR2 SVGAGI. The CDR3 extends over 15 amino acids. CDR3 coding DNA: TGTGCCAGCAGTTACCGTGGGACAGCGTCCTACGAGCAGTACTTC. Amino acid sequence: CASSYRGTASYEQYF.

The chain combines TRBV7-9 with TRBJ2-7, with D unclear. CDR1 SEHNR and CDR2 FQNEAQ come from the germline V gene (reference sequence). This CDR3 region has 13 residues. V shed 3 bases and J shed 4 bases, with 10 bases lying between them. CDR3 sequence reads: CASSFSPPYEQYF. CDR3 nucleotide sequence: TGTGCCAGCAGCTTCTCGCCACCTTACGAGCAGTACTTC.

The chain joins TRBV4-3 to TRBJ2-7; D may be TRBD1 (5 bases). The germline CDR1 and CDR2 sequences are LGHNA and YSLEER. V lost 1 base and J lost 6, with 13 bases in between. The CDR3 length is 14 residues. The CDR3 coding sequence is TGCGCCAGCAGCCAAGGGGGAAACCAGGGCGAGCAGTACTTC. This codes for CASSQGGNQGEQYF.

V and J are TRBV12-5 and TRBJ1-1; maybe TRBD1 (6 bases). The CDR3 extends over 14 amino acids. Trimming pared 6 bases from V and 1 base from J, leaving 12 bases between. CDR1 is LGHNT and CDR2 is FRNRAP in the germline V gene. The CDR3 DNA reads as TGTGCTAGTGGCAAGGGACAAAGGAACACTGAAGCTTTCTTT. It yields the protein CASGKGQRNTEAFF.

This chain links TRBV3-1 (or the pseudogene TRBV3-2) with TRBJ1-3, with 10 bases that match TRBD1. Germline V lookup: CDR1 LGHDT, CDR2 YNNKEL (reference sequence). The V gene end was trimmed by 3 bases and the J gene end by 4 bases; junction bases not matched to a gene: 6. The CDR3 has 16 residues. The CDR3, as DNA: TGTGCCAGCAGCCAGAGAGGGACAGGGGTCGGAAACACCATATATTTT. As protein: CASSQRGTGVGNTIYF.

V gene TRBV7-8 combines with J gene TRBJ1-1; D may be TRBD1 (5 bases). Trimming removed 6 bases at V and 8 bases at J, with 16 bases between. The germline V gene encodes CDR1 SGHVS and CDR2 FQNEAQ. The CDR3 extends over 13 amino acids. CDR3 DNA sequence: TGTGCCAGCAGTCCAGGGACGACGACCGAAGCTTTCTTT. Its translation: CASSPGTTTEAFF.